The clone carrying this TCR beta chain was seen once. What it binds is not known. This PCR relied on a set of 60 Vbeta primers and 13 Jbeta primers. The method was immunoSEQ multiplex PCR; TCRdb's version includes in-frame clones alone and lacks a portion of them. The sample has 120,000 or so clones; approximately 75% are singletons. The sample originates from a study of cytomegalovirus exposure and HLA in healthy donors. Looking at the study overall: Early on, a data release was issued that held some 91 million unique TCRs from HLA-typed donors. Of about 390 genotyped donors, roughly 81% grouped in the Caucasian-associated ancestry cluster. Findings and caveats of the study: Among TCR beta chains, those listed as cytomegalovirus-associated numbered about 160. Reports described diagnosis of cytomegalovirus status by the classifier as highly specific and sensitive.

Sample: PBMCs. This receptor was obtained from a man in his fifties or sixties in good health and CMV-seropositive.

The CDR3 DNA reads TGTGCCAGCAGCTTGGCCGCGGGCAATAGCTATGGCTACACCTTC. Translated, it gives CASSLAAGNSYGYTF. The V call is TRBV5-5, the J call TRBJ1-2, with D unresolved. Germline lookup yields CDR1 SGHKS and CDR2 YYEKEE (reference sequence). CDR3 length: 15 residues. The ends were cut back, 0 bases at V and 4 bases at J, with 13 bases in the middle.